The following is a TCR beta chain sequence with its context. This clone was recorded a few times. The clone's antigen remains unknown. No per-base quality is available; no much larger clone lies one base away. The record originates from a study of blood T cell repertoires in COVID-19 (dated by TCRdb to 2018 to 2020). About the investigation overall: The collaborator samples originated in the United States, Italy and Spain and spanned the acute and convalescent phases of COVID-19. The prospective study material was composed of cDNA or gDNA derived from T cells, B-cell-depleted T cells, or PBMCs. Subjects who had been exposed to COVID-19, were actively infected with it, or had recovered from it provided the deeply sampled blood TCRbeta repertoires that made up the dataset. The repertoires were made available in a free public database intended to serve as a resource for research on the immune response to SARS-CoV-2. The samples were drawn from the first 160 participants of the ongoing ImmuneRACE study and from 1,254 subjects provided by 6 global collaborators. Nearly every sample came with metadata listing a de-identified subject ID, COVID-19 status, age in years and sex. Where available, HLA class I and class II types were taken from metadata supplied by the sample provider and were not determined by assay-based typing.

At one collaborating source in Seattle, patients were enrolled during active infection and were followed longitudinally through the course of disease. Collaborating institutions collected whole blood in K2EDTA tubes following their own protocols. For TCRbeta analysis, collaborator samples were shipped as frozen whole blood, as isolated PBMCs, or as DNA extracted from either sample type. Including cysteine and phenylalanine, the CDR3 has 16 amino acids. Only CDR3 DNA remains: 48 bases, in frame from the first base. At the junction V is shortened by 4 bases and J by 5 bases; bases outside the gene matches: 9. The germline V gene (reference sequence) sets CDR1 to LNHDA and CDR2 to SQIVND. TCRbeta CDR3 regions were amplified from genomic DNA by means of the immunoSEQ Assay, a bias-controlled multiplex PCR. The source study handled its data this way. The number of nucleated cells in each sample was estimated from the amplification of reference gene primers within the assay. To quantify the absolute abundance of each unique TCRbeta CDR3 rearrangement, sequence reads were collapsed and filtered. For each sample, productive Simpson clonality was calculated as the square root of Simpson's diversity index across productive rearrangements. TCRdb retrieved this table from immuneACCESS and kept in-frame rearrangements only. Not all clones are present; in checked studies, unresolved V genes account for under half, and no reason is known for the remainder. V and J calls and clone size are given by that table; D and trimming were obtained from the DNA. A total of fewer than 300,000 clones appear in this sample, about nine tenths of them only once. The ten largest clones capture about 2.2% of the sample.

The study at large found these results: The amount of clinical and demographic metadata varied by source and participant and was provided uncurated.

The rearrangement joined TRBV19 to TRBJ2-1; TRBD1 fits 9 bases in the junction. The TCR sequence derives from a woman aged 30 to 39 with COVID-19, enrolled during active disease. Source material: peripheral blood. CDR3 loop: CASSNIQGARDNEQFF. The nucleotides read TGTGCCAGTAGTAATATACAGGGGGCCCGAGACAATGAGCAGTTCTTC. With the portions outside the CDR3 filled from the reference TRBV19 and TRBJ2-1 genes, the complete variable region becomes DGGITQSPKYLFRKEGQNVTLSCEQNLNHDAMYWYRQDPGQGLRLIYYSQIVNDFQKGDIAEGYSVSREKKESFPLTVTSAQKNPTAFYLCASSNIQGARDNEQFFGPGTRLTVL.